These T cell receptor beta chains were read from a single sample in a study of T cell repertoires in cytomegalovirus infection. MiXCR, run by TCRdb on the reads, gives a single entry per CDR3 protein. The sample has under 500,000 distinct CDR3 sequences, roughly 43% seen once. These receptors have no identified antigens. The source was cultured PBMCs, collected from culture after CMV antigen stimulation. The receptors shown here come from a human donor in good health (CMV status not recorded). Some clones in this sample may be carry-over from other donors' samples. Both conserved end residues are part of each CDR3. The D gene is left open where the match is weak. Only part of the rows carry a size: once, few, many, or a class if the clone is expanded.

V: TRBV19; D: TRBD1; size: few; J: TRBJ2-1; CDR3: CASSIRTGSYNEQFF; DNA: TGTGCCAGTAGTATTCGGACAGGGTCCTACAATGAGCAGTTCTTC
V: TRBV7-2; D: TRBD2; size: -; J: TRBJ2-7; CDR3: CASSFLAGGGEQYF; DNA: TGTGCCAGCAGCTTTCTAGCGGGAGGGGGCGAGCAGTACTTC
V: TRBV7-2; D: TRBD1; size: -; J: TRBJ1-1; CDR3: CASSGVRQGTTEAFF; DNA: TGTGCCAGCAGCGGAGTCAGACAGGGGACCACTGAAGCTTTCTTT
V: TRBV7-6; D: -; size: -; J: TRBJ2-7; CDR3: CASSLGPGFGDEQYF; DNA: TGTGCCAGCAGCTTAGGTCCGGGTTTTGGAGACGAGCAGTACTTC
V: TRBV4-1; D: -; size: few; J: TRBJ2-2; CDR3: CASSQDNIIPGELFF; DNA: TGCGCCAGCAGCCAAGATAACATTATCCCGGGGGAGCTGTTTTTT
V: TRBV5-4; D: -; size: -; J: TRBJ2-5; CDR3: CASSLVGFLQETQYF; DNA: TGTGCCAGCAGCTTGGTGGGTTTCCTTCAAGAGACCCAGTACTTC
V: TRBV7-9; D: -; size: few; J: TRBJ2-3; CDR3: CASSPDGKPTDTQYF; DNA: TGTGCCAGCAGCCCAGATGGGAAACCCACAGATACGCAGTATTTT
V: TRBV7-2; D: TRBD2; size: -; J: TRBJ2-7; CDR3: CASSLAAGDEQYF; DNA: TGTGCCAGCAGCCTAGCGGCCGGCGACGAGCAGTACTTC
V: TRBV6-2/TRBV6-3; D: TRBD2; size: -; J: TRBJ2-1; CDR3: CASSYSGTQQFF; DNA: TGTGCCAGCAGTTACAGCGGGACCCAGCAGTTCTTC
V: TRBV7-9; D: -; size: -; J: TRBJ1-2; CDR3: CASSLGARDGYTF; DNA: TGTGCCAGCAGCTTGGGGGCGAGGGATGGCTACACCTTC
V: TRBV18; D: -; size: -; J: TRBJ1-2; CDR3: CASSPGRVALEGYTF; DNA: TGTGCCAGCTCACCGGGCAGGGTGGCTTTGGAGGGCTACACCTTC
V: TRBV28; D: -; size: once; J: TRBJ2-2; CDR3: CASSLEGYNTGELFF; DNA: TGTGCCAGCAGTTTAGAGGGCTACAACACCGGGGAGCTGTTTTTT
V: TRBV7-2; D: -; size: few; J: TRBJ1-6; CDR3: CASSGIDDSPLHF; DNA: TGTGCCAGCAGCGGGATCGACGATTCACCCCTCCACTTT
V: TRBV20-1; D: -; size: few; J: TRBJ1-2; CDR3: CSASWEGSYGYTF; DNA: TGCAGTGCTAGTTGGGAGGGCTCCTATGGCTACACCTTC
V: TRBV20-1; D: TRBD2; size: -; J: TRBJ2-5; CDR3: CSARKAGELGETQYF; DNA: TGCAGTGCTAGAAAAGCGGGGGAGCTCGGGGAGACCCAGTACTTC
V: TRBV5-4; D: TRBD1; size: -; J: TRBJ1-3; CDR3: CASSLGQVGNTIYF; DNA: TGTGCCAGCAGCCTCGGACAGGTTGGAAACACCATATATTTT
V: TRBV4-1; D: TRBD2; size: once; J: TRBJ2-1; CDR3: CASSQEVSGGVSGRNEQFF; DNA: TGCGCCAGCAGCCAAGAAGTTAGTGGGGGTGTAAGCGGGAGGAATGAGCAGTTCTTC
V: TRBV11-2; D: -; size: -; J: TRBJ2-5; CDR3: CASSAYSETQYF; DNA: TGTGCCAGCAGCGCGTACAGCGAGACCCAGTACTTC
V: TRBV7-6; D: -; size: -; J: TRBJ2-5; CDR3: CASSRQNGGTKTQYF; DNA: TGTGCCAGCAGCCGACAAAACGGGGGAACGAAGACCCAGTACTTC
V: TRBV20-1; D: -; size: -; J: TRBJ1-3; CDR3: CSARFGRGSGNTIYF; DNA: TGCAGTGCTAGATTCGGACGGGGGTCTGGAAACACCATATATTTT
V: TRBV6-2/TRBV6-3; D: TRBD2; size: -; J: TRBJ2-1; CDR3: CASRPGLAEQFF; DNA: TGTGCCAGCAGACCTGGACTAGCGGAGCAGTTCTTC
V: TRBV7-9; D: TRBD1; size: few; J: TRBJ1-4; CDR3: CASSFLTGVGEKLFF; DNA: TGTGCCAGCAGCTTTCTGACAGGGGTCGGGGAAAAACTGTTTTTT
V: TRBV11-2; D: -; size: once; J: TRBJ1-1; CDR3: CASSLDLAGYTEAFF; DNA: TGTGCCAGCAGCTTAGATCTGGCAGGGTACACTGAAGCTTTCTTT